This T cell receptor (beta chain) was identified in a study of T-cell memory formation after mild COVID-19. Study results and limitations: Cross-reactive memory appears to have joined, as suggested by some responding clones showing up in pre-infection memory.

This CDR3 region has 14 residues. J gave up 4 bases and V 2 bases, and 1 base lay outside the gene matches. Germline V gene sequence: CDR1 GTSNPN, CDR2 SVGIG (reference sequence). Concerning this clonotype itself: What it recognizes is unknown.

TCRdb recomputed calls from the 5' RACE reads with MiXCR, one row per CDR3 protein. The sample has approximately 560,000 distinct CDR3 sequences, 17% seen once. The genes are TRBV30 and TRBJ2-3; the match to TRBD2 covers 12 bases. The sample comprised PBMCs or a T cell subset sorted from them (not recorded which). The sequence was collected from an adult woman who had mild COVID-19 (a few samples of this study predate the infection). Cell type and time point are not known. CDR3 in DNA: TGTGCCTGGAGTCTAGCGGGAGGGCCAGATACGCAGTATTTT. Translated: CAWSLAGGPDTQYF.